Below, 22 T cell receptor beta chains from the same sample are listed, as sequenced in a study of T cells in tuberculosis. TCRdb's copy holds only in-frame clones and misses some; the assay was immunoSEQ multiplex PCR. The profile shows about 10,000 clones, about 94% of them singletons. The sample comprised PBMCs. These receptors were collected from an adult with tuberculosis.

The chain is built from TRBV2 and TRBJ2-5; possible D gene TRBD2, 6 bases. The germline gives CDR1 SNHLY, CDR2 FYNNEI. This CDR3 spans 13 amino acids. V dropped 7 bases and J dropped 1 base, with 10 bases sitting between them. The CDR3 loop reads CASTTSRQETQYF. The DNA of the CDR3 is TGTGCCAGCACCACTAGCCGCCAAGAGACCCAGTACTTC.

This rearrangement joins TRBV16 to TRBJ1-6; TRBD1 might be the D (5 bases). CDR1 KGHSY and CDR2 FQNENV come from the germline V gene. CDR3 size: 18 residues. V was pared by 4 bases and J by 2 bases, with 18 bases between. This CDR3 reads CASSPTDKGAPYNSPLHF. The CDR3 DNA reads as TGTGCCAGCAGCCCGACAGATAAGGGCGCACCCTATAATTCACCCCTCCACTTT. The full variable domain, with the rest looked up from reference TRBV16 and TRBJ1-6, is GEEVAQTPKHLVRGEGQKAKLYCAPIKGHSYVFWYQQVLKNEFKFLISFQNENVFDETGMPKERFSAKCLPNSPCSLEIQATKLEDSAVYFCASSPTDKGAPYNSPLHFGNGTRLTVT.

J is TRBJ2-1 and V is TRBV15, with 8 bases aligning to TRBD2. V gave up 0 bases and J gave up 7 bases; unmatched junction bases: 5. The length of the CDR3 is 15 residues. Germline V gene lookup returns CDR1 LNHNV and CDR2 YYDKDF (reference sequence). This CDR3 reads CATSREFGRENEQFF. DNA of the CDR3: TGTGCCACCAGCAGAGAATTCGGGAGGGAAAATGAGCAGTTCTTC.

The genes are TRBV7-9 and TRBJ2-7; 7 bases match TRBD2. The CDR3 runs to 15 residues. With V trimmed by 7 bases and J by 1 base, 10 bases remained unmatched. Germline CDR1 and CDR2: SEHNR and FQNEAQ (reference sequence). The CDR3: CASNGLGFGSYEQYF. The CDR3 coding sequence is TGTGCCAGCAACGGACTAGGATTCGGGTCCTACGAGCAGTACTTC. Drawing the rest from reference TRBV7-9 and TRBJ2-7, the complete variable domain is DTGVSQNPRHKITKRGQNVTFRCDPISEHNRLYWYRQTLGQGPEFLTYFQNEAQLEKSRLLSDRFSAERPKGSFSTLEIQRTEQGDSAMYLCASNGLGFGSYEQYFGPGTRLTVT.

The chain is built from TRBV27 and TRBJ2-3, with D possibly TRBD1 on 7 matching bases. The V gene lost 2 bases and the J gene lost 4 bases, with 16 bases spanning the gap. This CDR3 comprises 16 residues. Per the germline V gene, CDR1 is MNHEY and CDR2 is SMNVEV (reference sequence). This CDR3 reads CASSLGGGPGADTQYF. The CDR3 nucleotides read TGTGCCAGCAGTTTAGGAGGGGGCCCTGGGGCAGATACGCAGTATTTT.

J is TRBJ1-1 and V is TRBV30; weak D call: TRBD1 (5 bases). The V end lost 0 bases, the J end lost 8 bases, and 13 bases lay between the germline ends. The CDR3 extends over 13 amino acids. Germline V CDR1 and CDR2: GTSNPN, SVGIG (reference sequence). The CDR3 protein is CAWSVFSRTEAFF. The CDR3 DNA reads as TGTGCCTGGAGTGTATTCTCCCGGACAGAAGCTTTCTTT.

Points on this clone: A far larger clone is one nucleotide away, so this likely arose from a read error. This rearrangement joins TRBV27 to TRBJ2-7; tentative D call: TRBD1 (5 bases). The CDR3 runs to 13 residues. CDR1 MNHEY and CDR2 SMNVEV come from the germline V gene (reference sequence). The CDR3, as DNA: TGTGCCAGCAGGTCAGGGAAAGCATCACCCCTCCACTTC. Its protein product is CASRSGKASPLHF.

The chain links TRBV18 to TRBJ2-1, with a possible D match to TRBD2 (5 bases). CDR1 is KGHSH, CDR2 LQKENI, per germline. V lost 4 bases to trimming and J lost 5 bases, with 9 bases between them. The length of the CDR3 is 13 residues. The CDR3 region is CASSLGLNNEQFF. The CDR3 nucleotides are TGTGCCAGCTCACTCGGACTTAACAATGAGCAGTTCTTC.

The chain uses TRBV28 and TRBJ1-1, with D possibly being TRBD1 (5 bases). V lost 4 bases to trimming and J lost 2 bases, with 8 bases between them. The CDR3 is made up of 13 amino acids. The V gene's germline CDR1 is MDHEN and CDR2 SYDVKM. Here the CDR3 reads CASSYRRNTEAFF. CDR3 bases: TGTGCCAGCAGTTACAGGCGCAACACTGAAGCTTTCTTT.

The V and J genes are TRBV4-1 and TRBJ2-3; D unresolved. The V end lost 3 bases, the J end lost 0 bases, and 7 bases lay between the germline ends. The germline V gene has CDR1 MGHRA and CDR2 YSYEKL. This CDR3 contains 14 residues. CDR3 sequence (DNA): TGCGCCAGCAGCCATCCCGGGAGCACAGATACGCAGTATTTT. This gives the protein CASSHPGSTDTQYF.

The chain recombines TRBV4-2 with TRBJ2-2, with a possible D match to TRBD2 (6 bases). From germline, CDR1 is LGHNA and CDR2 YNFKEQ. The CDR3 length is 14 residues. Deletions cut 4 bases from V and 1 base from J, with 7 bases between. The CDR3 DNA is TGTGCCAGCAGCCCGGGACTGAACACCGGGGAGCTGTTTTTT. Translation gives CASSPGLNTGELFF.

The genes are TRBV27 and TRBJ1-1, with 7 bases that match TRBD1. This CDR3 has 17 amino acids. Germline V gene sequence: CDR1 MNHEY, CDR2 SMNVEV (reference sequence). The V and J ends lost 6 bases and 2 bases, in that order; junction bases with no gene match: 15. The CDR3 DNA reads TGTGCCAGCAGAGGATCAGGAGGGGGCAAGGAAAACACTGAAGCTTTCTTT. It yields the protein CASRGSGGGKENTEAFF.

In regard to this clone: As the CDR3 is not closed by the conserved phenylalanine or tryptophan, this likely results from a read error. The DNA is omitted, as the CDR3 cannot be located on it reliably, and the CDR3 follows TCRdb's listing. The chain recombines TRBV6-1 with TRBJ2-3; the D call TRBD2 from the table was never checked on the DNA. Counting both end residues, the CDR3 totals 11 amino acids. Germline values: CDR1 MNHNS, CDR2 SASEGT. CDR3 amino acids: CASSERGRAHS.

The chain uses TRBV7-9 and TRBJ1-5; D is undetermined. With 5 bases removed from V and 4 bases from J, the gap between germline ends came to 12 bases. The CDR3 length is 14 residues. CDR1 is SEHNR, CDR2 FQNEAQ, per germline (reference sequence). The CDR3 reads CASSPLGANQPQHF. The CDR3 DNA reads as TGTGCCAGCAGCCCCCTCGGAGCTAATCAGCCCCAGCATTTT.

CDR3 sequence: CAISEGRDWTYEQYF. CDR3 bases: TGTGCCATCAGTGAAGGGAGGGACTGGACCTACGAGCAGTACTTC. V and J are TRBV10-3 and TRBJ2-7; 7 bases agree with TRBD2. Trimming cost V 3 bases and J 2 bases; bases outside gene matches: 7. The CDR3 is 15 amino acids. Germline lookup yields CDR1 ENHRY and CDR2 SYGVKD.

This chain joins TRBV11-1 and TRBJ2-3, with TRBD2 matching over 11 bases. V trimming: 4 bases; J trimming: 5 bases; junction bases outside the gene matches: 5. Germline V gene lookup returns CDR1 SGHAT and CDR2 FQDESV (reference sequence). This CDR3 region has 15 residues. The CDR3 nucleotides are TGTGCCAGCAGCTCCCAAGGACTAGCGGGAGATACGCAGTATTTT. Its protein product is CASSSQGLAGDTQYF.

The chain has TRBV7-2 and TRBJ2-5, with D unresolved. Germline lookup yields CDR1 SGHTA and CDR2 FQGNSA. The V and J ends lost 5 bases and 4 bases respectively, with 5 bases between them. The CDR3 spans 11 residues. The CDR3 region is CASSQAETQYF. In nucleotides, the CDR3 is TGTGCCAGCAGCCAAGCAGAGACCCAGTACTTC.

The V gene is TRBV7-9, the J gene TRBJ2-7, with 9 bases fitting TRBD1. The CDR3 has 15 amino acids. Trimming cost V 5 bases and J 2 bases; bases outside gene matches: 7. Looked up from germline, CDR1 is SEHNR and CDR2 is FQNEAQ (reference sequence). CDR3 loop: CASSPSGDRAYEQYF. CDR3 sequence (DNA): TGTGCCAGCAGCCCCTCCGGGGACAGGGCCTACGAGCAGTACTTC.

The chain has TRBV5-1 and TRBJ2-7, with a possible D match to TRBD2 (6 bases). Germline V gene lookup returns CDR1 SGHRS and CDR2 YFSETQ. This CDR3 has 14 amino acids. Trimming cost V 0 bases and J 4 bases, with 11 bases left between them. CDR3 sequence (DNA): TGCGCCAGCAGCTTGGTCCCGGGAGCATACGAGCAGTACTTC. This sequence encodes CASSLVPGAYEQYF. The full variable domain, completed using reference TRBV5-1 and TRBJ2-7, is KAGVTQTPRYLIKTRGQQVTLSCSPISGHRSVSWYQQTPGQGLQFLFEYFSETQRNKGNFPGRFSGRQFSNSRSEMNVSTLELGDSALYLCASSLVPGAYEQYFGPGTRLTVT.

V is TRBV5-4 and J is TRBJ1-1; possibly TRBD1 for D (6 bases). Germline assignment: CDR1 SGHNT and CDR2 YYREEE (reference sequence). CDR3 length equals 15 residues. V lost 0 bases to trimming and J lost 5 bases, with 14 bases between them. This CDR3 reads CASSLESGEWTEAFF. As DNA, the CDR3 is TGTGCCAGCAGCTTGGAGTCAGGGGAGTGGACTGAAGCTTTCTTT.

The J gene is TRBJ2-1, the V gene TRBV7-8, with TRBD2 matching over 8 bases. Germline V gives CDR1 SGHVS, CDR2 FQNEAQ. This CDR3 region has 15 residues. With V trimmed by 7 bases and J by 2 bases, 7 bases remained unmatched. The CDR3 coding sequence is TGTGCCAGCATACAGCGGGAGTCCACCTACAATGAGCAGTTCTTC. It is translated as CASIQRESTYNEQFF.

The DNA of the CDR3 is TGTGCCAGCAGCGTAGCCGGGGGGGGGACCCAGTACTTC. This sequence encodes CASSVAGGGTQYF. This chain connects TRBV9 to TRBJ2-5; 8 nucleotides line up with TRBD2. Germline lookup yields CDR1 SGDLS and CDR2 YYNGEE. The junction had 2 bases not matched to a gene; V was cut back by 0 bases and J by 7 bases. This CDR3 has 13 amino acids. Full variable domain (outside the CDR3, taken from reference TRBV9 and TRBJ2-5): DSGVTQTPKHLITATGQRVTLRCSPRSGDLSVYWYQQSLDQGLQFLIQYYNGEERAKGNILERFSAQQFPDLHSELNLSSLELGDSALYFCASSVAGGGTQYFGPGTRLLVL.